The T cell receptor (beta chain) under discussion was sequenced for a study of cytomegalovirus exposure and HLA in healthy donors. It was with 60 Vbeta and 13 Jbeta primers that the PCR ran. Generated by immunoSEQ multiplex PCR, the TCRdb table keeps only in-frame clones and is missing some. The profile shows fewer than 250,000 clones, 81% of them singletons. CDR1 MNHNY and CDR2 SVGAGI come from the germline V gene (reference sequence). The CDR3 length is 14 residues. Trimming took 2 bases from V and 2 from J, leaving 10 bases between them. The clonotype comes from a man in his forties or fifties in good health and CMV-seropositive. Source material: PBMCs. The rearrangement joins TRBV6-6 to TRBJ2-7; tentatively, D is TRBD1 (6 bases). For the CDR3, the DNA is TGTGCCAGCAGTTACAGACGACAGGCCTACGAGCAGTACTTC. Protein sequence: CASSYRRQAYEQYF.